One sample yielded the 3 T cell receptor beta chains listed below, sequenced in a study of cytomegalovirus exposure and HLA in healthy donors. Generated by immunoSEQ multiplex PCR, the TCRdb table keeps only in-frame clones and is missing some. The table lists 210,000 or so clones, about 90% of them singletons. Sequencing input: PBMCs. The receptor source for this set is a woman in her late teens or twenties in good health and CMV-seronegative.

In its sample, this clone was seen once. The rearrangement joins TRBV15 to TRBJ1-1; no firm D call. CDR3 length: 12 residues. In germline, CDR1 is LNHNV, CDR2 YYDKDF (reference sequence). Trimming pared 5 bases from V and 8 bases from J, leaving 12 bases between. The DNA of the CDR3 is TGTGCCACCAGCCGCGTTGGGCTGGAAGCTTTCTTT. Translating gives CATSRVGLEAFF.

This clone has just one count. This chain links TRBV19 with TRBJ2-1; D unclear. The CDR3 loop spans 12 amino acids. Per the germline V gene, CDR1 is LNHDA and CDR2 is SQIVND (reference sequence). Trimming took off 4 bases at V and 9 bases at J, with 10 bases between the two ends. The chain's CDR3 is CASSRASSEQFF. The CDR3 bases are TGTGCCAGTAGTAGAGCTTCTAGTGAGCAGTTCTTC. The full variable domain, with the rest looked up from reference TRBV19 and TRBJ2-1, is DGGITQSPKYLFRKEGQNVTLSCEQNLNHDAMYWYRQDPGQGLRLIYYSQIVNDFQKGDIAEGYSVSREKKESFPLTVTSAQKNPTAFYLCASSRASSEQFFGPGTRLTVL.

V gene TRBV27 combines with J gene TRBJ1-3; the D is unclear. The length of the CDR3 is 17 residues. The germline gives CDR1 MNHEY, CDR2 SMNVEV (reference sequence). Between the trimmed V and J ends, which lost 0 bases and 5 bases, there was a span of 17 bases. In DNA, the CDR3 is TGTGCCAGCAGTTTATCACCGGGTTGTCAACTACGAAACACCATATATTTT. Protein sequence: CASSLSPGCQLRNTIYF.